The clone carrying this TCR beta chain was counted between two and nine times. These data come from a study of blood T cell repertoires in COVID-19. Study summary: Some COVID-19 samples were acute and others convalescent; all came from the United States, Italy and Spain. Sources were T cells, B-cell-depleted T cells, or PBMCs; the material itself was cDNA or gDNA.

Authors' analysis steps: Nucleated cell number was recorded as an estimate derived from reference gene primer amplification. Generated by immunoSEQ multiplex PCR, the TCRdb table keeps only in-frame clones and is missing some. That table gives V, J and clone size, and the DNA gave D and trimming. The table has 60,000 to 100,000 clones, roughly 90% seen once. The V segment lost 7 bases and the J segment 2 bases; nucleotides outside the gene matches: 9. In germline, CDR1 is SGHNT, CDR2 YYREEE (reference sequence). The CDR3 loop spans 15 amino acids. Material for sequencing was peripheral blood. This sequence was found in a man aged 50-60 years with active COVID-19. This sequence joins TRBV5-4 and TRBJ2-7; 10 bases align to TRBD2. The CDR3 coding sequence is TGTGCCAGCTCCCCAAGCGGGAGGGGCACCTACGAGCAGTACTTC. It codes for CASSPSGRGTYEQYF.